Below, 26 T cell receptor beta chains from the same sample are listed, as sequenced in a study of T cell changes during pregnancy in multiple sclerosis. Sequencing was performed with immunoSEQ multiplex PCR; in TCRdb, only in-frame clones are kept and a portion is missing. The table records some 70,000 clones, 85% to 95% of them present only once. The sample was CD8+ T cells from peripheral blood mononuclear cells, taken in the third trimester of pregnancy. The source of these receptors is a female donor in good health, enrolled as a control in a pregnancy study.

V and J are TRBV2 and TRBJ1-5, with D hard to call. The CDR3 is 16 amino acids. V shed 1 base and J shed 1 base, with 11 bases lying between them. CDR1 and CDR2 (germline): SNHLY, FYNNEI. CDR3 bases: TGTGCCAGCAGTGAAGGGAGGATCGGGAGCAATCAGCCCCAGCATTTT. Encoded protein: CASSEGRIGSNQPQHF.

The rearrangement joins TRBV4-3 to TRBJ2-7; 9 bases are shared with TRBD2. V lost 4 bases and J lost 3; bases outside the gene matches: 10. The CDR3 runs 16 residues. The germline V gene encodes CDR1 LGHNA and CDR2 YSLEER. CDR3 coding DNA: TGCGCCAGCAGCCCAGGGGCTAGCGGGGCTTTCTACGAGCAGTACTTC. Its translation: CASSPGASGAFYEQYF.

The chain links TRBV13 to TRBJ2-3, with 8 positions matching TRBD1. This CDR3 is 16 amino acids long. Germline CDR1 is PRHDT and CDR2 is FYEKMQ (reference sequence). J gave up 2 bases and V 5 bases, and 9 bases lay outside the gene matches. CDR3 loop: CASSPQDREPTDTQYF. The CDR3 nucleotides read TGTGCCAGCAGCCCCCAGGACAGGGAACCCACAGATACGCAGTATTTT.

The CDR3: CASSPGPGPNEQYF. CDR3 coding DNA: TGTGCCAGCTCACCAGGTCCAGGCCCCAACGAGCAGTACTTC. The gene calls are TRBV18 and TRBJ2-7; D gene ambiguous. Trimming removed 2 bases at V and 5 bases at J, with 13 bases between. CDR3 size: 14 residues. CDR1 and CDR2 from the germline V gene are KGHSH and LQKENI.

The chain joins TRBV11-2 to TRBJ1-2, with 9 nucleotides matching TRBD1. The V gene end was trimmed by 4 bases and the J gene end by 6 bases; junction bases not matched to a gene: 12. Germline lookup yields CDR1 SGHAT and CDR2 FQNNGV. The length of the CDR3 is 16 residues. The CDR3 sequence is CASSYRLRTGEDGYTF. CDR3 in DNA: TGTGCCAGCAGCTACCGCCTGAGGACAGGGGAGGATGGCTACACCTTC.

The gene calls are TRBV19 and TRBJ1-6; the match to TRBD1 covers 7 bases. The ends lost 7 bases at V and 1 base at J; junction bases unmatched: 4. This CDR3 is 15 amino acids long. Germline V gives CDR1 LNHDA, CDR2 SQIVND (reference sequence). Written as DNA, the CDR3 is TGTGCCAGTACCGGGACAGAGTCCTATAATTCACCCCTCCACTTT. Its protein is CASTGTESYNSPLHF. The whole variable domain, filled in from reference TRBV19 and TRBJ1-6, reads DGGITQSPKYLFRKEGQNVTLSCEQNLNHDAMYWYRQDPGQGLRLIYYSQIVNDFQKGDIAEGYSVSREKKESFPLTVTSAQKNPTAFYLCASTGTESYNSPLHFGNGTRLTVT.

The chain employs TRBV5-1 and TRBJ2-1, with 9 nucleotides matching TRBD1. V shed 3 bases, J shed 5 bases, and the junction held 3 bases outside the gene matches. The CDR3 totals 14 residues. CDR1 SGHRS and CDR2 YFSETQ come from the germline V gene. CDR3 nucleotides: TGCGCCAGCAGCTGGACAGGGGCTAACAATGAGCAGTTCTTC. It is translated as CASSWTGANNEQFF.

V usage is TRBV28 and J usage is TRBJ1-2, with no clear D. The V gene's germline CDR1 is MDHEN and CDR2 SYDVKM. V lost 5 bases and J 2 bases, leaving 12 bases between the germline ends. The CDR3 runs to 14 residues. DNA for the CDR3: TGTGCCAGCAGTCTCGAATTGGGCAACTATGGCTACACCTTC. Amino acid sequence: CASSLELGNYGYTF.

The chain is built from TRBV5-6 and TRBJ1-1; weak D call: TRBD1 (5 bases). Germline CDR1 and CDR2: SGHDT and YYEEEE. V dropped 1 base and J dropped 1 base, with 14 bases sitting between them. The length of the CDR3 is 16 residues. CDR3 nucleotide sequence: TGTGCCAGCAGCTTGTCAGGGCTACTACCGAACACTGAAGCTTTCTTT. This translates into CASSLSGLLPNTEAFF.

The rearrangement links TRBV6-5 to TRBJ1-1; maybe TRBD1 (6 bases). This CDR3 is built from 16 residues. V dropped 0 bases and J dropped 2 bases, with 13 bases sitting between them. CDR1 is MNHEY and CDR2 is SVGAGI in the germline V gene. CDR3 nucleotide sequence: TGTGCCAGCAGTTACTCGGACAGAACTATAAACACTGAAGCTTTCTTT. This gives the protein CASSYSDRTINTEAFF.

This chain links TRBV6-1 with TRBJ2-7, with D tentatively TRBD1 (5 bases). The CDR3 is made up of 14 amino acids. Germline CDR1 reads MNHNS; CDR2 reads SASEGT. Between the trimmed V and J ends, which lost 7 bases and 2 bases, there was a span of 15 bases. CDR3 coding DNA: TGTGCCAGCAAGATGGATCAGGGCCCCTACGAGCAGTACTTC. Its translation: CASKMDQGPYEQYF.

The rearrangement joins TRBV18 to TRBJ2-2; D call uncertain. The CDR3 spans 15 residues. Germline CDR1 KGHSH, CDR2 LQKENI. Trimming took 2 bases from V and 3 from J, leaving 10 bases between them. CDR3 in DNA: TGTGCCAGCTCACCAACACACCTGGACACCGGGGAGCTGTTTTTT. This sequence encodes CASSPTHLDTGELFF.

The chain uses TRBV6-6 and TRBJ1-1, with 7 nucleotides matching TRBD1. J gave up 4 bases and V 7 bases, and 6 bases lay outside the gene matches. Germline V gene lookup returns CDR1 MNHNY and CDR2 SVGAGI (reference sequence). This CDR3 has 13 amino acids. CDR3 in DNA: TGTGCCAGCACCCTCGGGACAGTCACTGAAGCTTTCTTT. Amino acids: CASTLGTVTEAFF.

V gene TRBV6-1 combines with J gene TRBJ1-1, with 8 positions matching TRBD1. The CDR3 runs 15 residues. V was pared by 6 bases and J by 1 base, with 7 bases of the junction left unmatched. CDR1 MNHNS and CDR2 SASEGT come from the germline V gene. In DNA, the CDR3 is TGTGCCAGCAGGGATTACAGGGGGGGGAACACTGAAGCTTTCTTT. Translating gives CASRDYRGGNTEAFF.

This clone was detected only once. The chain employs TRBV6-5 and TRBJ2-5, with 9 bases that match TRBD1. V trimming: 4 bases; J trimming: 3 bases; junction bases outside the gene matches: 6. The CDR3 runs 15 residues. The germline gives CDR1 MNHEY, CDR2 SVGAGI. CDR3 nucleotide sequence: TGTGCCAGCAGTTTGGAGGGGGACAGGGAAGAGACCCAGTACTTC. As protein: CASSLEGDREETQYF.

The chain has TRBV6-5 and TRBJ2-3, with 10 nucleotides matching TRBD1. CDR3 size: 15 residues. Per the germline V gene, CDR1 is MNHEY and CDR2 is SVGAGI. Unmatched junction bases numbered 3, after V lost 2 bases and J lost 4 bases. CDR3 DNA sequence: TGTGCCAGCAGTTACAGGACAGGGGGACCAGATACGCAGTATTTT. It encodes CASSYRTGGPDTQYF.

V gene TRBV27 combines with J gene TRBJ2-2; 8 bases agree with TRBD1. V trimming: 5 bases; J trimming: 2 bases; junction bases outside the gene matches: 7. The CDR3 is 16 residues long. The V gene's germline CDR1 is MNHEY and CDR2 SMNVEV (reference sequence). In DNA, the CDR3 is TGTGCCAGCAGTCCAAGGACAGGGACTAACACCGGGGAGCTGTTTTTT. Translated, it gives CASSPRTGTNTGELFF.

V usage is TRBV7-8 and J usage is TRBJ2-6, with TRBD2 matching over 13 bases. Germline V gene sequence: CDR1 SGHVS, CDR2 FQNEAQ. Trimming cost V 6 bases and J 1 base; bases outside gene matches: 6. The CDR3 has 18 amino acids. CDR3 residues: CASSSWTSGGSGANVLTF. CDR3 nucleotide sequence: TGTGCCAGCAGTTCCTGGACTAGCGGGGGATCTGGGGCCAACGTCCTGACTTTC. The variable domain in full, with the rest retrieved from reference TRBV7-8 and TRBJ2-6, is GAGVSQSPRYKVAKRGQDVALRCDPISGHVSLFWYQQALGQGPEFLTYFQNEAQLDKSGLPSDRFFAERPEGSVSTLKIQRTQQEDSAVYLCASSSWTSGGSGANVLTFGAGSRLTVL.

In this sample, this clone turned up once. V gene TRBV18 combines with J gene TRBJ2-3; 7 positions match TRBD2. V was clipped by 3 bases and J by 3 bases; unmatched bases: 12. CDR3 length equals 17 residues. The germline CDR1 and CDR2 sequences are KGHSH and LQKENI. DNA for the CDR3: TGTGCCAGCTCACCGAAAACTGGGGGGGGTTGGACAGATACGCAGTATTTT. Its protein product is CASSPKTGGGWTDTQYF.

The chain has TRBV27 and TRBJ1-1; D remains unclear. The V gene lost 10 bases and the J gene lost 7 bases, with 16 bases spanning the gap. Germline V gene data show CDR1 as MNHEY and CDR2 as SMNVEV (reference sequence). This CDR3 is 12 amino acids long. The CDR3 coding sequence is TGTGCCACCCACCCGGGGAGCGATGAAGCTTTCTTT. Amino acids: CATHPGSDEAFF.

The chain has TRBV7-2 and TRBJ1-1, with TRBD1 as a possible D gene (6 bases). Germline V gene sequence: CDR1 SGHTA, CDR2 FQGNSA. With 5 bases removed from V and 7 bases from J, the gap between germline ends came to 14 bases. The CDR3 has 13 residues. CDR3: CASSQGYGIEAFF. Written as DNA, the CDR3 is TGTGCCAGCAGCCAGGGGTACGGGATTGAAGCTTTCTTT.

As regards this clone: One end of the junction fails to match germline, which may point to a read error. The rearrangement links TRBV6-1 to TRBJ1-5; 8 bases line up with TRBD1. The CDR3 is 15 amino acids. CDR1 MNHNS and CDR2 SASEGT come from the germline V gene. The CDR3 DNA sequence: TGTGCCAGCAGCGAAGACAGGGGAGGTAGTCAGCCCCAGCATTTT. Its translation: CASSEDRGGSQPQHF.

In this sample, this clone turned up a few times. The chain joins TRBV5-5 to TRBJ1-1; 8 bases align to TRBD1. With V trimmed by 5 bases and J by 3 bases, 3 bases remained unmatched. Germline V gives CDR1 SGHKS, CDR2 YYEKEE (reference sequence). The CDR3 is 13 amino acids. The CDR3 protein is CASSLQGDTEAFF. In DNA form, the CDR3 reads TGTGCCAGCAGTTTACAGGGGGACACTGAAGCTTTCTTT.

This chain joins TRBV19 and TRBJ2-7, with a tentative D call TRBD2 (6 bases). CDR3 length equals 13 residues. The V gene's germline CDR1 is LNHDA and CDR2 SQIVND (reference sequence). With 5 bases removed from V and 7 bases from J, the gap between germline ends came to 15 bases. In DNA form, the CDR3 reads TGTGCCAGTAGTTTGGTAGCGGCGGGGGAGCAGTACTTC. This gives the protein CASSLVAAGEQYF. Full variable domain (missing parts from reference TRBV19 and TRBJ2-7): DGGITQSPKYLFRKEGQNVTLSCEQNLNHDAMYWYRQDPGQGLRLIYYSQIVNDFQKGDIAEGYSVSREKKESFPLTVTSAQKNPTAFYLCASSLVAAGEQYFGPGTRLTVT.

V and J are TRBV5-6 and TRBJ1-2; 8 bases match TRBD1. V was pared by 4 bases and J by 8 bases, with 7 bases of the junction left unmatched. In germline, CDR1 is SGHDT, CDR2 YYEEEE. The CDR3 contains 13 residues. CDR3 protein: CASSTDRAGGYTF. In DNA, the CDR3 is TGTGCCAGCAGCACGGACAGGGCGGGCGGCTACACCTTC. Full variable domain (outside the CDR3, taken from reference TRBV5-6 and TRBJ1-2): DAGVTQSPTHLIKTRGQQVTLRCSPKSGHDTVSWYQQALGQGPQFIFQYYEEEERQRGNFPDRFSGHQFPNYSSELNVNALLLGDSALYLCASSTDRAGGYTFGSGTRLTVV.

The rearrangement uses TRBV7-9 and TRBJ1-2; the match to TRBD1 covers 8 bases. Germline-derived CDR1 and CDR2 are SEHNR and FQNEAQ (reference sequence). Trimming removed 1 base from V and 4 bases from J; junction bases left unmatched: 11. There are 17 residues in the CDR3. In nucleotides, the CDR3 is TGTGCCAGCAGCTTAGAGGCGAGTACAGGGGGAGCCTATGGCTACACCTTC. It translates to CASSLEASTGGAYGYTF.